This entry features one T cell receptor beta chain sequence. The germline gives CDR1 MNHNY, CDR2 SVGAGI (reference sequence). V lost 5 bases and J lost 7; bases outside the gene matches: 4. This CDR3 comprises 14 residues. The data were taken from a study of blood T cell repertoires in COVID-19. The wider study: Donors in the United States, Italy and Spain gave samples during acute or convalescent COVID-19. T cells, B-cell-depleted T cells, or PBMCs provided the cDNA or gDNA that served as material.

Per the authors' pipeline: By means of reference gene primer amplification, nucleated cell counts were estimated. Some clones are missing from TCRdb's copy, which holds only in-frame ones; the method was immunoSEQ multiplex PCR. D and trimming were read from the DNA, whereas the V and J calls and clone size are those reported in that table. Of around 70,000 clones in the sample, about 80% were seen once. The sequence came from a man in his fifties or sixties with active or convalescent COVID-19. The specimen sequenced was peripheral blood. The rearrangement joins TRBV6-6 to TRBJ1-6, with 8 bases aligning to TRBD1. The CDR3 bases are TGTGCCAGCAGTACTACAGGGGGGAATTCACCCCTCCACTTT. This sequence encodes CASSTTGGNSPLHF.